Listed below are T cell receptor beta chains from one sample, sequenced in a study of blood T cell repertoires in COVID-19. The protocol was immunoSEQ multiplex PCR, while the TCRdb copy is restricted to in-frame clones and leaves out a portion. The sample contains about 190,000 clones, roughly 88% of which appear only once. Sample: peripheral blood. All receptors come from a woman in her 40s who had recovered from COVID-19. Each CDR3 is given with its conserved first and last residue. A D gene is named only where the DNA matches it firmly. Some rows mark clone size as missing; the rest say once, few, many or name a class of expanded clone.

clone_size: few
v_call: TRBV6-5
j_call: TRBJ1-1
d_call: .
cdr3_aa: CASNSVGVNTEAFF
cdr3_nt: TGTGCCAGCAATTCCGTCGGGGTGAACACTGAAGCTTTCTTT

clone_size: .
v_call: TRBV5-1
j_call: TRBJ2-1
d_call: TRBD1
cdr3_aa: CASSTRDSYNEQFF
cdr3_nt: TGCGCCAGCAGCACACGGGACAGCTACAATGAGCAGTTCTTC

clone_size: .
v_call: TRBV20-1
j_call: TRBJ1-3
d_call: .
cdr3_aa: CSASLRENTIYF
cdr3_nt: TGCAGTGCTAGTCTTCGAGAAAACACCATATATTTT

clone_size: .
v_call: TRBV27
j_call: TRBJ1-2
d_call: .
cdr3_aa: CASRSRVNYGYTF
cdr3_nt: TGTGCCAGCAGATCCCGGGTCAACTATGGCTACACCTTC

clone_size: .
v_call: TRBV3-1/TRBV3-2
j_call: TRBJ1-4
d_call: TRBD1
cdr3_aa: CASSQAGKATGGVELFF
cdr3_nt: TGTGCCAGCAGCCAAGCCGGGAAGGCGACAGGGGGCGTTGAACTGTTTTTT

clone_size: .
v_call: TRBV6-1
j_call: TRBJ1-5
d_call: .
cdr3_aa: CASSEGAGIGNQPQHF
cdr3_nt: TGTGCCAGCAGTGAAGGGGCGGGAATCGGCAATCAGCCCCAGCATTTT

clone_size: many
v_call: TRBV6-2/TRBV6-3
j_call: TRBJ1-5
d_call: TRBD1
cdr3_aa: CASSYSREGAGQPQHF
cdr3_nt: TGTGCCAGCAGTTACAGCCGGGAGGGGGCGGGACAGCCCCAGCATTTT

clone_size: .
v_call: TRBV5-4
j_call: TRBJ1-5
d_call: .
cdr3_aa: CASSLDGSYGSQPQHF
cdr3_nt: TGTGCCAGCAGCTTGGATGGATCCTATGGGAGTCAGCCCCAGCATTTT

clone_size: .
v_call: TRBV9
j_call: TRBJ2-3
d_call: .
cdr3_aa: CASSVGGTDTQYF
cdr3_nt: TGTGCCAGCAGCGTAGGCGGGACAGATACGCAGTATTTT

clone_size: .
v_call: TRBV6-5
j_call: TRBJ1-5
d_call: .
cdr3_aa: CATQRRGLDQPQHF
cdr3_nt: TGTGCCACCCAAAGGCGGGGGCTTGATCAGCCCCAGCATTTT

clone_size: .
v_call: TRBV28
j_call: TRBJ1-5
d_call: .
cdr3_aa: CASSEPASGGGNQPQHF
cdr3_nt: TGTGCCAGCAGTGAACCGGCCTCCGGCGGAGGTAATCAGCCCCAGCATTTT

clone_size: once
v_call: TRBV4-3
j_call: TRBJ2-7
d_call: TRBD1
cdr3_aa: CASSQASGTAYEQYF
cdr3_nt: TGCGCCAGCAGCCAAGCGTCAGGGACAGCATACGAGCAGTACTTC

clone_size: .
v_call: TRBV5-1
j_call: TRBJ2-3
d_call: .
cdr3_aa: CASSPGLDLDTDTQYF
cdr3_nt: TGCGCCAGCAGCCCTGGACTGGATTTAGACACAGATACGCAGTATTTT